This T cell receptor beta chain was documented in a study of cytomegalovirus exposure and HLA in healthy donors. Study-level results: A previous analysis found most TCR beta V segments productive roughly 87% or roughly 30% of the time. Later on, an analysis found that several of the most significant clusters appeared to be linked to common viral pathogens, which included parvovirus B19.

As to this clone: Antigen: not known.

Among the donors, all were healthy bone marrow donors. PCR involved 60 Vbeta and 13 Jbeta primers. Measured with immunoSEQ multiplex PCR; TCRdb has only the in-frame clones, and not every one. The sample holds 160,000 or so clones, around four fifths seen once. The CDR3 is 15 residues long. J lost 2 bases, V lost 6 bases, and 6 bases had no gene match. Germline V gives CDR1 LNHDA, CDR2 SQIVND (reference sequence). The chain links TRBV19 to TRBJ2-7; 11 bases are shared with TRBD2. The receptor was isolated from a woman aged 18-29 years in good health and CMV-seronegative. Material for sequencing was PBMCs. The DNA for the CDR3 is TGTGCCAGTAGCCCAACTAGCGGGGGTCCCTACGAGCAGTACTTC. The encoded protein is CASSPTSGGPYEQYF. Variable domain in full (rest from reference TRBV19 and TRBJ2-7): DGGITQSPKYLFRKEGQNVTLSCEQNLNHDAMYWYRQDPGQGLRLIYYSQIVNDFQKGDIAEGYSVSREKKESFPLTVTSAQKNPTAFYLCASSPTSGGPYEQYFGPGTRLTVT.